The 15 T cell receptor beta chains listed next were all sequenced from one sample in a study of cytomegalovirus exposure and HLA in healthy donors (dated by TCRdb to 2016 to 2017). Libraries were prepared through the immunoSEQ multiplex PCR assay. The multiplex PCR relied on a mix of 60 forward primers for TCR Vbeta segments and 13 reverse primers for TCR Jbeta segments. TCRdb took over this immuneACCESS table, retaining in-frame rearrangements with V and J assigned. Such tables are incomplete; in checked studies, under half of the missing clones stem from an unresolved V gene, and the remainder is unexplained. This sample comprises approximately 97,000 clones, over 80% of them detected only once. The leading ten clones occupy approximately 2.8% of the sample. Sequencing was carried out using PBMCs. These receptors originate from a man aged 35 to 55 in good health and CMV-seronegative.

V and J are TRBV19 and TRBJ2-4, with 9 bases aligning to TRBD2. CDR1 LNHDA and CDR2 SQIVND come from the germline V gene (reference sequence). V shed 3 bases, J shed 0 bases, and the junction held 3 bases outside the gene matches. CDR3 length: 16 amino acids. CDR3: CASSIGLALAKNIQYF. The CDR3 nucleotides read TGTGCCAGTAGTATCGGACTAGCGCTAGCCAAAAACATTCAGTACTTC.

The rearrangement joins TRBV9 to TRBJ1-2, with D perhaps TRBD1 (5 bases). The V and J ends lost 4 bases and 8 bases respectively, with 12 bases between them. In germline, CDR1 is SGDLS, CDR2 YYNGEE. CDR3 length equals 12 residues. This CDR3 is CASSSRVKGYTF. The CDR3 DNA reads TGTGCCAGCAGCAGCAGGGTCAAGGGCTACACCTTC.

The CDR3 bases are TGTGCCAGCAGTCCCTCGGGGGGAAATACTTACGAGCAGTACTTC. Translation: CASSPSGGNTYEQYF. The J gene is TRBJ2-7, the V gene TRBV7-3, with TRBD2 identical over 7 bases. Germline lookup yields CDR1 SGHTA and CDR2 FQGTGA. Trimming removed 6 bases from V and 4 bases from J; junction bases left unmatched: 12. The CDR3 has 15 residues.

This chain links TRBV7-2 with TRBJ2-7; TRBD2 matches at 7 bases. Germline V gene sequence: CDR1 SGHTA, CDR2 FQGNSA. V lost 3 bases to trimming and J lost 4 bases; unmatched junction nucleotides: 3. This CDR3 is 13 amino acids long. Written as DNA, the CDR3 is TGTGCCAGCAGCTTGATTAGCGGGTACGAGCAGTACTTC. Translation gives CASSLISGYEQYF.

The chain recombines TRBV11-2 with TRBJ2-7; 9 nucleotides align to TRBD1. Looked up from germline, CDR1 is SGHAT and CDR2 is FQNNGV. CDR3 length: 15 residues. Germline trimming cut 1 base from V and 5 bases from J; bases unmatched to any gene: 6. The chain's CDR3 is CASSLAGTGTDEQYF. The CDR3 DNA reads as TGTGCCAGCAGCTTAGCAGGGACAGGGACGGACGAGCAGTACTTC.

The sample holds one count of this clone. V usage is TRBV18 and J usage is TRBJ2-7, with TRBD2 as a possible D gene (5 bases). Germline V gene sequence: CDR1 KGHSH, CDR2 LQKENI. V was cut by 0 bases and J by 2 bases, with 11 bases left in between. The CDR3 consists of 15 residues. In DNA form, the CDR3 reads TGTGCCAGCTCACCACCCCTAGCCGGGGCCTACGAGCAGTACTTC. Translated: CASSPPLAGAYEQYF.

In this sample, this clone turned up once. The chain couples TRBV20-1 to TRBJ2-4, with TRBD1 as a possible D gene (6 bases). Germline V lookup: CDR1 DFQATT, CDR2 SNEGSKA (reference sequence). The CDR3 contains 11 residues. Trimming took 7 bases from V and 8 from J, leaving 12 bases between them. DNA for the CDR3: TGCAGTGTTCAGGGGATAGACATTCAGTACTTC. The encoded protein is CSVQGIDIQYF.

The chain carries TRBV7-3 and TRBJ2-2, with D unclear. This CDR3 has 14 residues. V dropped 6 bases and J dropped 1 base, with 9 bases sitting between them. Germline CDR1 reads SGHTA; CDR2 reads FQGTGA. Written as DNA, the CDR3 is TGTGCCAGCAGAGACATAGGGAACACCGGGGAGCTGTTTTTT. Translated, it gives CASRDIGNTGELFF. Based on the CDR3 plus reference TRBV7-3 and TRBJ2-2, the full variable domain is GAGVSQTPSNKVTEKGKYVELRCDPISGHTALYWYRQSLGQGPEFLIYFQGTGAADDSGLPNDRFFAVRPEGSVSTLKIQRTERGDSAVYLCASRDIGNTGELFFGEGSRLTVL.

This clone was seen a handful of times. This rearrangement joins TRBV7-8 to TRBJ2-2; the match to TRBD2 covers 14 bases. Germline V gene data show CDR1 as SGHVS and CDR2 as FQNEAQ. Trimming at V came to 4 bases and at J to 6 bases, leaving 10 bases not matched to a gene. The CDR3 has 18 amino acids. CDR3 residues: CASSYGTSGGLMSGELFF. CDR3 nucleotides: TGTGCCAGCAGCTATGGGACTAGCGGGGGCCTGATGTCCGGGGAGCTGTTTTTT.

This clone was counted only a few times. This chain links TRBV29-1 with TRBJ1-1; D remains unclear. The CDR3 sequence is 14 residues long. Germline V gene data show CDR1 as SQVTM and CDR2 as ANQGSEA. Trimming left V 4 bases short and J 1 base short, with 13 bases between. In nucleotides, the CDR3 is TGCAGCGTTGCCTGGCAGTTAACGAACACTGAAGCTTTCTTT. The encoded protein is CSVAWQLTNTEAFF.

J is TRBJ1-5 and V is TRBV6-5, with a possible D match to TRBD1 (6 bases). The length of the CDR3 is 15 residues. The ends were cut back, 0 bases at V and 2 bases at J, with 8 bases in the middle. Per the germline V gene, CDR1 is MNHEY and CDR2 is SVGAGI. The CDR3 DNA sequence: TGTGCCAGCAGTTACTCTCGACAGGGCAATCAGCCCCAGCATTTT. Its translation is CASSYSRQGNQPQHF.

CDR3 in amino acids: CATQGTANYGYTF. CDR3 nucleotide sequence: TGTGCCACCCAAGGGACAGCCAACTATGGCTACACCTTC. The chain carries TRBV15 and TRBJ1-2; TRBD1 aligns across 7 bases. CDR3 length equals 13 residues. Trimming took 8 bases from V and 2 from J; bases not matched to a gene: 5. Germline loops: CDR1 LNHNV, CDR2 YYDKDF (reference sequence).

V and J are TRBV27 and TRBJ1-1, with D possibly being TRBD1 (5 bases). Looked up from germline, CDR1 is MNHEY and CDR2 is SMNVEV (reference sequence). The CDR3 is 14 amino acids. Trimming took off 4 bases at V and 1 base at J, with 10 bases between the two ends. This CDR3 reads CASSYGGGNTEAFF. The CDR3 DNA reads TGTGCCAGCAGTTACGGCGGGGGGAACACTGAAGCTTTCTTT.

The gene calls are TRBV2 and TRBJ1-3; 7 bases fit TRBD1. The CDR3 has 18 residues. The trim removed 6 bases at V and 0 bases at J, leaving 14 bases unmatched. Germline V CDR1 and CDR2: SNHLY, FYNNEI. CDR3 residues: CASSQVQGETSSGNTIYF. The CDR3, as DNA: TGTGCCAGCAGCCAAGTGCAGGGGGAAACGAGCTCTGGAAACACCATATATTTT.

This clone has a single count. This chain joins TRBV10-3 and TRBJ2-5; TRBD2 aligns across 8 bases. The CDR3 runs 17 residues. Germline V CDR1 and CDR2: ENHRY, SYGVKD. Unmatched junction bases numbered 15, after V lost 4 bases and J lost 5 bases. CDR3 DNA sequence: TGTGCCATCAGTGGGAGTAAGGGACTAGGGTCCGGGGAGACCCAGTACTTC. It translates to CAISGSKGLGSGETQYF.